This T cell receptor beta chain comes out of a study of cytomegalovirus exposure and HLA in healthy donors. Whole-study findings and limits: Among TCR beta chains, those listed as cytomegalovirus-associated numbered some 160. Sequencing had likely introduced a cluster of highly shared sequence variants as an artifact.

Primers included in the PCR were 60 Vbeta and 13 Jbeta primers. Some clones are missing from TCRdb's copy, which holds only in-frame ones; the method was immunoSEQ multiplex PCR. Of tens of thousands of clones in the sample, approximately 60% were seen once. The germline CDR1 and CDR2 sequences are MNHEY and SMNVEV (reference sequence). CDR3 length: 13 amino acids. Concerning this clone itself: Its antigen is unknown. A read error may produce the germline difference seen at one junction end.

This TCR was recovered from a woman between 50 and 59 years old in good health and CMV-seropositive. The chain couples TRBV27 to TRBJ2-7; 7 positions agree with TRBD1. Sequences were obtained from PBMCs. CDR3 protein: CASSLTRDSPTLF. CDR3 nucleotides: TGTGCCAGCAGTCTTACCCGGGACAGTCCAACCCTCTTC.